This passage covers 3 T cell receptor beta chains from one sample sequenced in a study of T cells in Graves' hyperthyroidism and ophthalmopathy. The TCR beta CDR3 regions underwent amplification using RNA transcripts as the source. HTBI primers drove first-round RT-PCR of the TCR CDR3. TCRdb ran MiXCR on the multiplex PCR reads and lists one entry per CDR3 protein. This repertoire shows about 640,000 distinct CDR3 sequences, less than 25% found once; its top ten account for 34%. Material: blood. The source is a man aged 25-45 years with Graves' ophthalmopathy.

Worth noting for this clonotype: A clone one base away is much larger, so this may be a read error. The genes are TRBV12-3 or TRBV12-4 and TRBJ1-1, with no clear D. CDR3 size: 15 residues. This CDR3 reads CTSTGSSSRNTEAFF. In nucleotides, the CDR3 is TGTACCAGCACGGGTTCAAGTAGCAGAAACACTGAAGCTTTCTTT.

This clonotype showed up many times. The chain couples TRBV27 to TRBJ1-1; no definite D call. The germline V and J ends were trimmed by 6 bases and 1 base, with 9 bases remaining between them. From germline, CDR1 is MNHEY and CDR2 SMNVEV (reference sequence). The CDR3 has 13 residues. The CDR3 protein is CASSLGRNTEAFF. Written as DNA, the CDR3 is TGTGCCAGCAGCTTAGGACGGAACACTGAAGCTTTCTTT.

This clonotype was recorded at least ten times. This sequence joins TRBV7-2 and TRBJ2-3; D might be TRBD1 (5 bases). Germline assignment: CDR1 SGHTA and CDR2 FQGNSA. This CDR3 is 14 amino acids long. V was shortened by 3 bases and J by 1 base, with 8 bases between the two germline ends. CDR3 DNA sequence: TGTGCCAGCAGCTTTCAGACAGGCACAGATACGCAGTATTTT. Residues: CASSFQTGTDTQYF.